Presented here are 8 T cell receptor beta chains from one specimen sequenced in a study of ipilimumab plus nivolumab after autologous stem cell transplantation. The method was immunoSEQ multiplex PCR; TCRdb's version includes in-frame clones alone and lacks a portion of them. The sample lists about 9,200 clones; nearly 70% were seen once. This specimen was PBMCs, taken in a trial of ipilimumab plus nivolumab as post-transplant consolidation. The receptor set was obtained from a female donor with multiple myeloma.

The rearrangement links TRBV5-4 to TRBJ2-7; D possibly uses TRBD1 or TRBD2 (5 bases each). The germline V and J ends were trimmed by 4 bases and 1 base, with 12 bases remaining between them. CDR3 length: 14 amino acids. Per germline, CDR1 SGHNT and CDR2 YYREEE (reference sequence). CDR3 coding DNA: TGTGCCAGCAGCCACGGGACGGTATCCTACGAGCAGTACTTC. The encoded protein is CASSHGTVSYEQYF.

By sample share, this clone is medium-sized. This chain links TRBV2 with TRBJ2-1, with unresolved D. The germline gives CDR1 SNHLY, CDR2 FYNNEI. V was shortened by 3 bases and J by 1 base, with 13 bases between the two germline ends. The CDR3 spans 16 residues. The CDR3 DNA sequence: TGTGCCAGCAGTGACCCGAGATTGCGGTCCTACAATGAGCAGTTCTTC. It yields the protein CASSDPRLRSYNEQFF.

The J gene is TRBJ1-6, the V gene TRBV7-2, with D perhaps TRBD1 (5 bases). V was cut by 4 bases and J by 7 bases, with 17 bases left in between. The CDR3 spans 16 residues. Germline loops: CDR1 SGHTA, CDR2 FQGNSA. The CDR3 loop reads CASSYDYRTPNSPLHF. CDR3 nucleotides: TGTGCCAGCAGCTACGACTACAGGACACCAAATTCACCCCTCCACTTT.

The J gene is TRBJ2-5, the V gene TRBV20-1; no definite D call. Between the trimmed V and J ends, which lost 3 bases and 2 bases, there was a span of 4 bases. CDR1 and CDR2 (germline): DFQATT, SNEGSKA (reference sequence). The CDR3 loop spans 11 amino acids. CDR3 bases: TGCAGTGCTAGCCCTCAAGAGACCCAGTACTTC. This translates into CSASPQETQYF.

The genes are TRBV5-1 and TRBJ2-1; 7 bases agree with TRBD2. The CDR3 contains 12 residues. V lost 7 bases, J lost 7 bases, and 5 bases stayed unmatched. Germline CDR1 reads SGHRS; CDR2 reads YFSETQ. CDR3 amino acids: CASGRAGNEQFF. For the CDR3, the DNA is TGCGCCAGCGGGAGGGCCGGTAATGAGCAGTTCTTC.

The chain links TRBV7-2 to TRBJ2-7, with D perhaps TRBD1 (5 bases). With 5 bases removed from V and 0 bases from J, the gap between germline ends came to 14 bases. CDR1 and CDR2 (germline): SGHTA, FQGNSA. This CDR3 region has 15 residues. CDR3: CASSRDRSTSYEQYF. The DNA for the CDR3 is TGTGCCAGCAGCCGCGACAGATCCACCTCCTACGAGCAGTACTTC.

This chain connects TRBV27 to TRBJ2-1; D ambiguous. The CDR3 length is 12 residues. Germline CDR1 reads MNHEY; CDR2 reads SMNVEV (reference sequence). V lost 3 bases and J 9 bases, leaving 9 bases between the germline ends. CDR3 sequence reads: CASSFPAGEQFF. The CDR3 nucleotides are TGTGCCAGCAGTTTCCCCGCCGGTGAGCAGTTCTTC.

The chain is built from TRBV7-9 and TRBJ2-1, with 7 bases that match TRBD2. CDR3 size: 11 residues. Losses at the gene ends were 5 bases for V and 13 bases for J; bases not matched to a gene: 5. Germline V gene lookup returns CDR1 SEHNR and CDR2 FQNEAQ (reference sequence). DNA of the CDR3: TGTGCCAGCAGCCCCGGGACTATCCAGTTCTTC. It encodes CASSPGTIQFF.